One and the same sample provided the 15 T cell receptor beta chains below, sequenced in a study of blood T cell repertoires in COVID-19. Profiled with immunoSEQ multiplex PCR; TCRdb holds only in-frame clones, not every one. The sample records around 30,000 clones, approximately 86% being singletons. Sequencing was done on a sample of peripheral blood. Source of these receptors: a human donor in a cohort sampled during active COVID-19. The donor label of this sample is uncertain.

This clone was counted a single time. This chain uses TRBV5-1 with TRBJ2-3; TRBD2 aligns across 15 bases. With V trimmed by 4 bases and J by 6 bases, 6 bases remained unmatched. CDR1 is SGHRS, CDR2 YFSETQ, per germline. This CDR3 spans 16 amino acids. CDR3 loop: CASSPGTSGRSDTQYF. CDR3 bases: TGCGCCAGCAGCCCTGGGACTAGCGGGAGGTCGGATACGCAGTATTTT.

This chain connects TRBV7-2 to TRBJ2-2; D may be TRBD2 (6 bases). Trimming stripped 5 bases from V and 2 bases from J, with 12 bases between. The CDR3 runs to 15 residues. Germline V lookup: CDR1 SGHTA, CDR2 FQGNSA. In DNA form, the CDR3 reads TGTGCCAGCAGCCCGGGACTTATTAACACCGGGGAGCTGTTTTTT. This gives the protein CASSPGLINTGELFF.

V usage is TRBV7-2 and J usage is TRBJ1-5; D is uncertain. Trimming shortened V by 1 base and J by 4 bases, and 5 bases separated the two germline ends. The CDR3 has 13 amino acids. Germline V lookup: CDR1 SGHTA, CDR2 FQGNSA. The CDR3 spells CASSLERNQPQHF. DNA for the CDR3: TGTGCCAGCAGCTTAGAGCGGAATCAGCCCCAGCATTTT.

The chain couples TRBV14 to TRBJ2-1, with D uncertain. This CDR3 comprises 16 residues. Germline V CDR1 and CDR2: SGHDN, FVKESK. Trimming took 0 bases from V and 0 from J, leaving 9 bases between them. The CDR3 reads CASSQDRYPSYNEQFF. CDR3 nucleotides: TGTGCCAGCAGCCAAGATCGGTACCCCTCCTACAATGAGCAGTTCTTC. The full variable domain, its missing parts supplied by reference TRBV14 and TRBJ2-1, is EAGVTQFPSHSVIEKGQTVTLRCDPISGHDNLYWYRRVMGKEIKFLLHFVKESKQDESGMPNNRFLAERTGGTYSTLKVQPAELEDSGVYFCASSQDRYPSYNEQFFGPGTRLTVL.

V usage is TRBV5-1 and J usage is TRBJ2-1; 13 nucleotides align to TRBD2. Germline V gene lookup returns CDR1 SGHRS and CDR2 YFSETQ. After removal of 2 bases from V and 5 bases from J, the junction contained 7 bases not matched to a gene. The CDR3 loop spans 17 amino acids. CDR3 nucleotides: TGCGCCAGCAGCTTAAGCCCACTAGCGGGGGGGGACAATGAGCAGTTCTTC. This encodes CASSLSPLAGGDNEQFF.

J is TRBJ2-4 and V is TRBV7-8; weak D call: TRBD2 (5 bases). This CDR3 region has 15 residues. The germline V gene encodes CDR1 SGHVS and CDR2 FQNEAQ. V was shortened by 5 bases and J by 7 bases, with 18 bases between the two germline ends. In DNA form, the CDR3 reads TGTGCCAGCAGCCCCGGACTCCCTCCCCACAACATTCAGTACTTC. The encoded protein is CASSPGLPPHNIQYF. Combining the CDR3 with reference TRBV7-8 and TRBJ2-4 gives the whole variable domain GAGVSQSPRYKVAKRGQDVALRCDPISGHVSLFWYQQALGQGPEFLTYFQNEAQLDKSGLPSDRFFAERPEGSVSTLKIQRTQQEDSAVYLCASSPGLPPHNIQYFGAGTRLSVL.

This chain links TRBV9 with TRBJ2-4; D is undetermined. The CDR3 length is 14 residues. In germline, CDR1 is SGDLS, CDR2 YYNGEE. V lost 7 bases and J lost 0, with 11 bases in between. This CDR3 reads CASSPAVAKNIQYF. CDR3 DNA sequence: TGTGCCAGCTCCCCGGCGGTAGCCAAAAACATTCAGTACTTC.

The genes are TRBV2 and TRBJ2-7; 7 nucleotides agree with TRBD2. The CDR3 sequence is 14 residues long. In germline, CDR1 is SNHLY, CDR2 FYNNEI. The J segment lost 3 bases and the V segment lost 9 bases, leaving 11 bases of the junction unmatched. The DNA for the CDR3 is TGTGCCAGTGAGGGGCTAGCGGACCTCTACGAGCAGTACTTC. Its protein is CASEGLADLYEQYF. Combining the CDR3 with reference TRBV2 and TRBJ2-7 gives the whole variable domain EPEVTQTPSHQVTQMGQEVILRCVPISNHLYFYWYRQILGQKVEFLVSFYNNEISEKSEIFDDQFSVERPDGSNFTLKIRSTKLEDSAMYFCASEGLADLYEQYFGPGTRLTVT.

The genes are TRBV28 and TRBJ2-3, with 10 bases that match TRBD2. Germline loops: CDR1 MDHEN, CDR2 SYDVKM. V dropped 5 bases and J dropped 1; count of bases not matched to a gene: 12. The CDR3 is 18 amino acids. As DNA, the CDR3 is TGTGCCAGCAGTCCGCCTCCCGGGACTAGCGTACGCACAGATACGCAGTATTTT. It codes for CASSPPPGTSVRTDTQYF.

The V and J genes are TRBV5-1 and TRBJ1-6; 12 nucleotides agree with TRBD1. This CDR3 region has 18 residues. The germline V gene encodes CDR1 SGHRS and CDR2 YFSETQ. Trimming removed 4 bases from V and 4 bases from J; junction bases left unmatched: 9. The CDR3 DNA sequence: TGCGCCAGCAGCACGGGGACAGGGGGCCTCGGATATAATTCACCCCTCCACTTT. Amino acids: CASSTGTGGLGYNSPLHF. Supplemented by reference TRBV5-1 and TRBJ1-6, the full variable domain reads KAGVTQTPRYLIKTRGQQVTLSCSPISGHRSVSWYQQTPGQGLQFLFEYFSETQRNKGNFPGRFSGRQFSNSRSEMNVSTLELGDSALYLCASSTGTGGLGYNSPLHFGNGTRLTVT.

This clone was counted a few times. This chain joins TRBV2 and TRBJ2-2; 11 positions agree with TRBD2. The CDR3 runs 21 residues. In germline, CDR1 is SNHLY, CDR2 FYNNEI. Trimming cost V 0 bases and J 2 bases; bases outside gene matches: 14. The CDR3 loop is CASSEAGWLSGLAGNTGELFF. CDR3 DNA sequence: TGTGCCAGCAGTGAAGCGGGGTGGCTTTCTGGACTAGCGGGCAACACCGGGGAGCTGTTTTTT.

This chain uses TRBV18 with TRBJ2-3; a weak D match, TRBD1 (6 bases). The germline CDR1 and CDR2 sequences are KGHSH and LQKENI. Between the trimmed V and J ends, which lost 4 bases and 2 bases, there was a span of 19 bases. The CDR3 extends over 17 amino acids. The CDR3: CASSLLPGQGITDTQYF. CDR3 coding DNA: TGTGCCAGCTCACTTCTCCCCGGGCAGGGGATCACAGATACGCAGTATTTT.

The DNA of the CDR3 is TGTGCCAGCAGTCTACGGTGGGGGGGCGAGAACACTGAAGCTTTCTTT. Its protein product is CASSLRWGGENTEAFF. The chain couples TRBV21-1 to TRBJ1-1. TRBV21-1 constitutes a pseudogene. This CDR3 spans 16 amino acids.

The rearrangement joins TRBV6-5 to TRBJ1-1, with 7 bases lining up with TRBD1. Germline loops: CDR1 MNHEY, CDR2 SVGAGI. Losses at the gene ends were 7 bases for V and 3 bases for J; bases not matched to a gene: 8. The CDR3 is 14 amino acids. CDR3 nucleotides: TGTGCCAGCACTCTTCGCAGGGGGGACACTGAAGCTTTCTTT. Its translation is CASTLRRGDTEAFF.

J is TRBJ1-1 and V is TRBV11-2; 7 bases align to TRBD1. The junction had 10 bases not matched to a gene; V was cut back by 3 bases and J by 12 bases. CDR1 and CDR2 (germline): SGHAT, FQNNGV. CDR3 size: 13 residues. Here the CDR3 reads CASSFRTGQPTFF. For the CDR3, the DNA is TGTGCCAGCAGCTTCCGGACAGGTCAGCCGACTTTCTTT. The variable domain in full, with the rest retrieved from reference TRBV11-2 and TRBJ1-1, is EAGVAQSPRYKIIEKRQSVAFWCNPISGHATLYWYQQILGQGPKLLIQFQNNGVVDDSQLPKDRFSAERLKGVDSTLKIQPAKLEDSAVYLCASSFRTGQPTFFGQGTRLTVV.